Detailed here is one T cell receptor (beta chain). The sample originates from a study of blood T cell repertoires in COVID-19. Study overall: Samples came from the United States, Italy and Spain, spanning acute and convalescent COVID-19. Sources were T cells, B-cell-depleted T cells, or PBMCs; the material itself was cDNA or gDNA.

CDR1 DFQATT and CDR2 SNEGSKA come from the germline V gene (reference sequence). The CDR3 sequence is 11 residues long. V lost 6 bases, J lost 8 bases, and 13 bases lay in between. As processed by the authors: For nucleated cells, counts were estimated from reference gene primer amplification. The table came from immunoSEQ multiplex PCR; TCRdb's copy has only in-frame clones and leaves some out. V, J and clone size are those of that table, while D and trimming were read from the DNA. Counted here are fewer than 350,000 clones, around 90% occurring once; the ten biggest clones make up 9% to 9.5%. Sequenced input: peripheral blood. The chain combines TRBV20-1 with TRBJ1-2; D may be TRBD1 (6 bases). The clonotype comes from a man aged 18 to 29 with active or convalescent COVID-19. The CDR3 coding sequence is TGCAGTGCACTAACACAGGGCGGCTACACCTTC. This codes for CSALTQGGYTF.